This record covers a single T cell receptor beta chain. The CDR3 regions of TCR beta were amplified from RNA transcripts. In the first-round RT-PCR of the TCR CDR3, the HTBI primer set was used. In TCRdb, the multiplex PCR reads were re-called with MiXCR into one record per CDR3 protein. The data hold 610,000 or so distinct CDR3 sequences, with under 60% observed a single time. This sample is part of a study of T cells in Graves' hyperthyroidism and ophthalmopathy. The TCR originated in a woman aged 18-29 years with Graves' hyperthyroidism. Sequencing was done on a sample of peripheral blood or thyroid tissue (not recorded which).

In DNA form, the CDR3 reads TGTGCCAGCAGCTTCCCCCTAGGGAGGACTAGCGTCCACAATGAGCAGTACTTC. This gives the protein CASSFPLGRTSVHNEQYF. The V gene is TRBV7-9, the J gene TRBJ2-7, with 9 bases that match TRBD2. CDR1 and CDR2 (germline): SEHNR, FQNEAQ (reference sequence). The V gene end was trimmed by 3 bases and the J gene end by 7 bases; junction bases not matched to a gene: 19. The CDR3 has 18 residues.